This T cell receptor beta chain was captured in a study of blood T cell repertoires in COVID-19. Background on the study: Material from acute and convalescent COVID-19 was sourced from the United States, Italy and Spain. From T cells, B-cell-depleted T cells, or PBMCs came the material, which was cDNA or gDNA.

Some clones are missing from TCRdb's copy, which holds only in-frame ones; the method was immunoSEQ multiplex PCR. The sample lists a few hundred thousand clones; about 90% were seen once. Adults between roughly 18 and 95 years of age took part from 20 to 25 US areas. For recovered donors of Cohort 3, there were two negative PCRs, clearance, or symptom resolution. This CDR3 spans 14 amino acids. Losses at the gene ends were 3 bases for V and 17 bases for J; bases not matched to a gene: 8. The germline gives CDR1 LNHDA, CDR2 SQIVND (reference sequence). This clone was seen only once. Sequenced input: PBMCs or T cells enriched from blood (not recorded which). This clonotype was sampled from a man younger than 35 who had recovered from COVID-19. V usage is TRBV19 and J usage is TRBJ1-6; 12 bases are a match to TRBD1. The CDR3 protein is CASSILGQGASVHF. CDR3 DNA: TGTGCCAGTAGTATCCTGGGACAGGGGGCATCCGTCCACTTT.